These 30 T cell receptor beta chains came from one sample sequenced in a study of regulatory T cells in long-lasting Graves disease. Researchers made TCR beta libraries by using iRepertoire HTBI primers and running Arm-PCR on CDR3 regions. Each CDR3 protein is one row after TCRdb ran MiXCR on the multiplex PCR reads. The sample lists just over 600,000 distinct CDR3 sequences, under 20% seen once, with 18% in the top ten. Time point in this sample: newly diagnosed GD, antithyroid drugs for less than 3 months. The TCR library used RNA extracted from PBMCs. The same specimen was also included in a second study, on T cells in Graves' hyperthyroidism and ophthalmopathy.

Sample: peripheral blood mononuclear cells (PBMCs), taken at new diagnosis, from a patient treated with antithyroid drugs. These receptors were taken from a woman aged 30 to 39 with Graves disease.

J is TRBJ2-1 and V is TRBV20-1; TRBD2 matches 11 bases. Germline assignment: CDR1 DFQATT and CDR2 SNEGSKA (reference sequence). The CDR3 covers 15 residues. Trimming cost V 6 bases and J 0 bases; bases outside gene matches: 4. The CDR3 DNA is TGCAGTGCGTCTAGCGGGAGGAGCTCCTACAATGAGCAGTTCTTC. Translation gives CSASSGRSSYNEQFF.

The chain links TRBV19 to TRBJ2-6; D is unclear. The CDR3 spans 13 residues. In germline, CDR1 is LNHDA, CDR2 SQIVND (reference sequence). With 5 bases removed from V and 4 bases from J, the gap between germline ends came to 6 bases. CDR3 region: CASSSRGANVLTF. Written as DNA, the CDR3 is TGTGCCAGTAGTTCGCGGGGGGCCAACGTCCTGACTTTC.

This clonotype was observed many times. The CDR3 DNA sequence: TGTGCCAGCAGCGCGACAGGGAACCTCCGAGCCCAGCATTTT. It specifies CASSATGNLRAQHF. The V gene is TRBV28, the J gene TRBJ1-5; 7 positions agree with TRBD1. The CDR3 has 14 amino acids. Looked up from germline, CDR1 is MDHEN and CDR2 is SYDVKM. The V gene end was trimmed by 6 bases and the J gene end by 11 bases; junction bases not matched to a gene: 13.

The sample holds a few counts of this clonotype. The CDR3 DNA follows: TGTGCCACCGGGCCGGGGACAGGGGGTTACAATGAGCAGTTCTTC. Amino acid sequence: CATGPGTGGYNEQFF. This sequence joins TRBV10-3 and TRBJ2-1; 11 nucleotides align to TRBD1. The V segment lost 10 bases and the J segment 4 bases; nucleotides outside the gene matches: 9. CDR1 is ENHRY and CDR2 is SYGVKD in the germline V gene. This CDR3 contains 15 residues.

This clonotype occurred many times. The chain links TRBV30 to TRBJ1-5; possible D gene TRBD1, 5 bases. The CDR3 sequence is 13 residues long. Germline assignment: CDR1 GTSNPN and CDR2 SVGIG (reference sequence). V lost 5 bases and J lost 5, with 13 bases in between. The CDR3 here is CAWGQGIYQPQHF. Written as DNA, the CDR3 is TGTGCCTGGGGTCAGGGAATCTATCAGCCCCAGCATTTT.

V gene TRBV29-1 combines with J gene TRBJ2-7; 13 nucleotides align to TRBD2. Germline CDR1 reads SQVTM; CDR2 reads ANQGSEA. The CDR3 totals 14 residues. V was clipped by 3 bases and J by 6 bases; unmatched bases: 5. The CDR3 here is CSVDLRLAGGEQYF. Written as DNA, the CDR3 is TGCAGCGTTGATTTAAGACTAGCGGGAGGCGAGCAGTACTTC.

In its sample, this clonotype was seen a few times. V and J are TRBV4-1 and TRBJ2-3; the match to TRBD1 covers 10 bases. With V trimmed by 2 bases and J by 4 bases, 6 bases remained unmatched. This CDR3 has 16 amino acids. Looked up from germline, CDR1 is MGHRA and CDR2 is YSYEKL. The CDR3 region has the DNA TGCGCCAGCAGCCAACCGGGACAGGGGAGGCCAGATACGCAGTATTTT. Translating it yields CASSQPGQGRPDTQYF.

This clonotype was observed at least ten times. This rearrangement joins TRBV5-1 to TRBJ2-1, with 7 bases aligning to TRBD2. Germline CDR1 SGHRS, CDR2 YFSETQ. The length of the CDR3 is 15 residues. With V trimmed by 4 bases and J by 7 bases, 11 bases remained unmatched. DNA for the CDR3: TGCGCCAGCAGCGCTCTCGGAGCGGGACCTAATGAGCAGTTCTTC. It specifies CASSALGAGPNEQFF.

Ten or more counts support this clonotype. CDR3 nucleotide sequence: TGTGCCAGCAGCACACAGCGGGAGGGAGAGACCCAGTACTTC. It codes for CASSTQREGETQYF. J is TRBJ2-5 and V is TRBV7-3, with 10 bases identical to TRBD2. The ends lost 5 bases at V and 4 bases at J; junction bases unmatched: 4. CDR1 and CDR2 from the germline V gene are SGHTA and FQGTGA. The CDR3 has 14 residues.

This rearrangement joins TRBV27 to TRBJ2-3; D gene ambiguous. The ends were cut back, 2 bases at V and 9 bases at J, with 9 bases in the middle. CDR1 is MNHEY, CDR2 SMNVEV, per germline (reference sequence). The CDR3 has 12 residues. The CDR3 protein is CASSLVGNTQYF. DNA for the CDR3: TGTGCCAGCAGTTTAGTAGGGAACACGCAGTATTTT.

This clonotype was observed a handful of times. The genes are TRBV27 and TRBJ2-7; 9 nucleotides match TRBD2. Germline V gene sequence: CDR1 MNHEY, CDR2 SMNVEV (reference sequence). Trimming cost V 10 bases and J 6 bases; bases outside gene matches: 13. The CDR3 runs 14 residues. In DNA, the CDR3 is TGTGCCACCTCCTTAGCGGGAGTTTTAGGCGAGCAGTACTTC. It specifies CATSLAGVLGEQYF.

The sample holds many counts of this clonotype. The rearrangement uses TRBV28 and TRBJ2-3; no clear D gene. This CDR3 contains 15 residues. V shed 5 bases and J shed 2 bases, with 14 bases lying between them. CDR1 is MDHEN and CDR2 is SYDVKM in the germline V gene. This chain's CDR3 is CASSPNHGDTDTQYF. The CDR3 DNA sequence: TGTGCCAGCAGTCCCAACCATGGGGACACAGATACGCAGTATTTT.

This clonotype has just a few counts. The rearrangement joins TRBV6-9 to TRBJ2-7; D uncertain. Trimming left V 3 bases short and J 9 bases short, with 15 bases between. Germline V lookup: CDR1 MNHGY, CDR2 SVAAGI. The CDR3 totals 13 residues. CDR3 nucleotides: TGTGCCAGCAGTTACCTGGGTGGCGCCTCGCAGTACTTC. Protein: CASSYLGGASQYF.

The gene calls are TRBV5-4 and TRBJ2-1, with a possible D match to TRBD1 (5 bases). Germline CDR1 is SGHNT and CDR2 is YYREEE (reference sequence). V was shortened by 4 bases and J by 0 bases, with 11 bases between the two germline ends. This CDR3 has 15 residues. CDR3 in amino acids: CASSLDSLSYNEQFF. DNA of the CDR3: TGTGCCAGCAGCCTAGACAGCCTCTCCTACAATGAGCAGTTCTTC.

This rearrangement joins TRBV2 to TRBJ2-4; 10 nucleotides agree with TRBD1. The V segment lost 6 bases and the J segment 7 bases; nucleotides outside the gene matches: 9. CDR3 length: 15 residues. CDR1 is SNHLY, CDR2 FYNNEI, per germline. The CDR3 loop is CASSDRGQGDNIQYF. CDR3 in DNA: TGTGCCAGCAGCGATCGAGGACAGGGGGACAACATTCAGTACTTC.

This clonotype showed up many times. The gene calls are TRBV5-1 and TRBJ2-2; D not certain. Trimming cost V 0 bases and J 0 bases, with 9 bases left between them. This CDR3 is 16 amino acids long. The germline V gene has CDR1 SGHRS and CDR2 YFSETQ. CDR3 sequence: CASSLARQANTGELFF. In DNA, the CDR3 is TGCGCCAGCAGCTTGGCCCGTCAAGCGAACACCGGGGAGCTGTTTTTT.

V and J are TRBV20-1 and TRBJ2-7; 9 bases align to TRBD1. J was trimmed by 6 bases and V by 6 bases; bases with no gene match: 9. Germline loops: CDR1 DFQATT, CDR2 SNEGSKA (reference sequence). This CDR3 spans 13 amino acids. CDR3 nucleotides: TGCAGTGCCCTAGGACAGGGGCAGGGCGAGCAGTACTTC. Amino acid sequence: CSALGQGQGEQYF.

This clonotype was seen ten or more times. The DNA for the CDR3 is TGTGCCACCAGCAGAGATGGGGCGTCCTACGAGCAGTACTTC. It translates to CATSRDGASYEQYF. The chain couples TRBV15 to TRBJ2-7; D is possibly TRBD1 (5 bases). Germline CDR1 LNHNV, CDR2 YYDKDF (reference sequence). The CDR3 has 14 residues. Between the trimmed V and J ends, which lost 0 bases and 1 base, there was a span of 7 bases.

This clonotype was recorded many times. CDR3 in amino acids: CASSLELPVNEQFF. The CDR3 DNA follows: TGTGCCAGCAGCTTAGAACTTCCGGTAAATGAGCAGTTCTTC. The J gene is TRBJ2-1, the V gene TRBV11-2; D call uncertain. Per the germline V gene, CDR1 is SGHAT and CDR2 is FQNNGV. With 0 bases removed from V and 7 bases from J, the gap between germline ends came to 10 bases. The CDR3 spans 14 residues.

Many counts were recorded for this clonotype. The gene calls are TRBV12-3 or TRBV12-4 and TRBJ2-7; D may be TRBD2 (6 bases). CDR3 length: 13 amino acids. With 5 bases removed from V and 5 bases from J, the gap between germline ends came to 13 bases. CDR3 DNA sequence: TGTGCCAGCAGTATGCGGGGAGTACACGAGCAGTACTTC. This gives the protein CASSMRGVHEQYF.

This clonotype has ten or more counts. An end of the junction does not agree with germline; a read error may underlie this. This chain links TRBV5-1 with TRBJ1-1; D is uncertain. Germline V gene data show CDR1 as SGHRS and CDR2 as YFSETQ. This CDR3 region has 13 residues. CDR3 region: CASSPGQYTEAFF. The CDR3 DNA sequence: TGTGCCAGCTCTCCTGGGCAGTACACTGAAGCTTTCTTT.

This clonotype was detected many times. The J gene is TRBJ2-5, the V gene TRBV27; 8 bases match TRBD2. Germline CDR1 reads MNHEY; CDR2 reads SMNVEV (reference sequence). There are 13 residues in the CDR3. V was clipped by 3 bases and J by 7 bases; unmatched bases: 4. CDR3 in amino acids: CASSFSAGGTQYF. The CDR3 DNA sequence: TGTGCCAGCAGTTTCTCCGCGGGGGGGACCCAGTACTTC.

This clonotype occurred a few times. The gene calls are TRBV20-1 and TRBJ2-4; tentative D call: TRBD1 (8 bases). The CDR3 has 16 residues. Germline V gives CDR1 DFQATT, CDR2 SNEGSKA (reference sequence). V lost 0 bases to trimming and J lost 4 bases, with 16 bases between them. CDR3 protein: CSARDPGQGLKNIQYF. Written as DNA, the CDR3 is TGCAGTGCTAGAGATCCAGGACAGGGACTAAAAAACATTCAGTACTTC.

This clonotype was recorded at least ten times. V and J are TRBV27 and TRBJ2-5, with D perhaps matching TRBD2 (6 bases). Between the trimmed V and J ends, which lost 8 bases and 5 bases, there was a span of 24 bases. Germline CDR1 MNHEY, CDR2 SMNVEV (reference sequence). This CDR3 has 16 amino acids. CDR3 nucleotide sequence: TGTGCCAGCTCCTCGGGAGAGTCAGGTCCTTGGGAGACCCAGTACTTC. As protein: CASSSGESGPWETQYF.

This chain joins TRBV7-3 and TRBJ1-2, with TRBD1 as a possible D gene (5 bases). CDR3 length: 15 residues. V was clipped by 4 bases and J by 4 bases, with 16 bases between them. Germline V CDR1 and CDR2: SGHTA, FQGTGA. The CDR3 loop is CASSSGAVQGYGYTF. CDR3 in DNA: TGTGCCAGCAGCTCCGGGGCCGTTCAGGGCTATGGCTACACCTTC.

This clonotype came up a few times. As DNA, the CDR3 is TGCAGTGGGGGACTAGCGGGAGATTGGAGCTACAATGAGCAGTTCTTC. Its protein is CSGGLAGDWSYNEQFF. The rearrangement joins TRBV20-1 to TRBJ2-1; 14 nucleotides match TRBD2. The V gene end was trimmed by 7 bases and the J gene end by 3 bases; junction bases not matched to a gene: 8. The germline V gene has CDR1 DFQATT and CDR2 SNEGSKA (reference sequence). The CDR3 spans 16 residues.

This sequence joins TRBV27 and TRBJ2-7; no clear D gene. This CDR3 is 13 amino acids long. Germline lookup yields CDR1 MNHEY and CDR2 SMNVEV (reference sequence). V was clipped by 5 bases and J by 3 bases, with 11 bases between them. DNA of the CDR3: TGTGCCAGCAGTACTAACCCGAACTACGAGCAGTACTTC. Translating it yields CASSTNPNYEQYF.

This clonotype was seen at least ten times. CDR3 sequence: CATSDREPYEQYF. Here the CDR3 DNA reads TGTGCCACCAGCGACAGGGAACCCTACGAGCAGTACTTC. The chain recombines TRBV24-1 with TRBJ2-7; 7 bases agree with TRBD1. This CDR3 comprises 13 residues. The germline V gene encodes CDR1 KGHDR and CDR2 SFDVKD. With V trimmed by 7 bases and J by 2 bases, 4 bases remained unmatched.

The V and J genes are TRBV6-1 and TRBJ2-1; 8 bases are shared with TRBD2. Per germline, CDR1 MNHNS and CDR2 SASEGT. The CDR3 length is 13 residues. V shed 3 bases and J 9 bases; nucleotides not matched to a gene: 4. The CDR3 DNA follows: TGTGCCAGCAGTGACTCTAGCGGGCGTGAGCAGTTCTTC. It translates to CASSDSSGREQFF.

Turning to this clonotype: An end of the junction does not agree with germline; a read error may underlie this. The V call is TRBV7-7, the J call TRBJ2-1, with 9 bases that match TRBD2. This CDR3 is built from 15 residues. From germline, CDR1 is SSHAT and CDR2 FNYEAQ (reference sequence). The CDR3: CASSQIAGAYNEQFF. For the CDR3, the DNA is TGTGCTAGCAGCCAGATAGCGGGAGCGTACAATGAGCAGTTCTTC.